The 25 T cell receptor beta chains reported below all come from one sample, sequenced in a study of PD-1 blockade in classical Hodgkin lymphoma. The assay was immunoSEQ multiplex PCR, and TCRdb's table has in-frame clones only and misses some. There are about 42,000 clones in the sample; 60% to 75% occur only once, and less than 4% lies in the top ten. The patients all showed relapse after autologous stem cell transplantation, while their brentuximab vedotin exposure varied. The sample here was peripheral blood mononuclear cells (PBMCs), taken at baseline. These receptors came from a human donor with classical Hodgkin lymphoma.

As DNA, the CDR3 is TGTGCCAGTAGTATGACAACGAACACTGAAGCTTTCTTT. It is translated as CASSMTTNTEAFF. This chain uses TRBV19 with TRBJ1-1, with D unclear. Germline V gene lookup returns CDR1 LNHDA and CDR2 SQIVND (reference sequence). The CDR3 sequence is 13 residues long. Trimming shortened V by 3 bases and J by 1 base, and 6 bases separated the two germline ends.

J is TRBJ2-1 and V is TRBV27; 13 bases map to TRBD2. V lost 3 bases to trimming and J lost 9 bases; unmatched junction nucleotides: 5. The germline V gene has CDR1 MNHEY and CDR2 SMNVEV (reference sequence). The CDR3 contains 15 residues. Here the CDR3 reads CASSFATSGRSEQFF. CDR3 nucleotides: TGTGCCAGCAGTTTTGCGACTAGCGGGAGGTCTGAGCAGTTCTTC.

This clone has a handful of counts. V and J are TRBV5-6 and TRBJ2-7; D remains unclear. The germline V gene encodes CDR1 SGHDT and CDR2 YYEEEE. The CDR3 length is 12 residues. The V and J ends lost 4 bases and 5 bases respectively, with 10 bases between them. Here the CDR3 DNA reads TGTGCCAGCAGCCTCAGTGCTAACGAGCAGTACTTC. Encoded protein: CASSLSANEQYF.

The chain uses TRBV7-6 and TRBJ2-1; D gene ambiguous. The V gene lost 1 base and the J gene lost 11 bases, with 12 bases spanning the gap. This CDR3 contains 13 residues. Germline CDR1 and CDR2: SGHVS and FNYEAQ. CDR3 bases: TGTGCCAGCAGCTTAGATTCAGGAACCCAGCAGTTCTTC. Amino acid sequence: CASSLDSGTQQFF.

The chain is built from TRBV11-2 and TRBJ2-3; 8 nucleotides align to TRBD1. V shed 1 base and J 6 bases; nucleotides not matched to a gene: 3. Germline CDR1 reads SGHAT; CDR2 reads FQNNGV. The CDR3 runs to 14 residues. In DNA, the CDR3 is TGTGCCAGCAGCTTAGTCAGGGGGCGGGATACGCAGTATTTT. As protein: CASSLVRGRDTQYF. The full variable domain, rest sourced from reference TRBV11-2 and TRBJ2-3, is EAGVAQSPRYKIIEKRQSVAFWCNPISGHATLYWYQQILGQGPKLLIQFQNNGVVDDSQLPKDRFSAERLKGVDSTLKIQPAKLEDSAVYLCASSLVRGRDTQYFGPGTRLTVL.

This clone has just a few counts. The chain couples TRBV6-1 to TRBJ1-6; tentatively, D is TRBD1 (5 bases). Germline-derived CDR1 and CDR2 are MNHNS and SASEGT. Trimming removed 6 bases at V and 11 bases at J, with 17 bases between. This CDR3 spans 14 amino acids. The CDR3, as DNA: TGTGCCAGCAGGGGGCCGGAGGGCCGGCCACCCCTCCACTTT. It encodes CASRGPEGRPPLHF.

This sequence joins TRBV7-6 and TRBJ2-1, with a possible D match to TRBD2 (5 bases). The CDR3 runs to 15 residues. V lost 7 bases to trimming and J lost 2 bases, with 15 bases between them. CDR1 and CDR2 (germline): SGHVS, FNYEAQ. The CDR3 is CASTSDTGTYNEQFF. In DNA form, the CDR3 reads TGTGCCAGCACCTCCGACACGGGGACCTACAATGAGCAGTTCTTC.

The chain carries TRBV6-5 and TRBJ1-2; the D is unclear. Trimming removed 0 bases from V and 0 bases from J, with 5 bases in between. Germline CDR1 and CDR2: MNHEY and SVGAGI. This CDR3 has 14 amino acids. The CDR3 is CASSYSTANYGYTF. The CDR3 nucleotides are TGTGCCAGCAGTTACTCGACCGCTAACTATGGCTACACCTTC.

The chain links TRBV2 to TRBJ1-1; D is unclear. In germline, CDR1 is SNHLY, CDR2 FYNNEI. Trimming shortened V by 6 bases and J by 3 bases, and 14 bases separated the two germline ends. The CDR3 has 14 residues. This CDR3 reads CASRETPGDTEAFF. CDR3 nucleotide sequence: TGTGCCAGCAGGGAGACGCCCGGAGACACTGAAGCTTTCTTT.

The chain links TRBV2 to TRBJ1-1, with a possible D match to TRBD1 (6 bases). The V gene's germline CDR1 is SNHLY and CDR2 FYNNEI. V dropped 1 base and J dropped 1 base, with 7 bases sitting between them. The CDR3 has 14 residues. CDR3 region: CASSEEDRNTEAFF. As DNA, the CDR3 is TGTGCCAGCAGTGAAGAGGACAGGAACACTGAAGCTTTCTTT.

The CDR3 coding sequence is TGTGCCAGCGACGGGGGGTTGGGGGCTGAGCAGTTCTTC. As protein: CASDGGLGAEQFF. This chain uses TRBV7-6 with TRBJ2-1, with D possibly being TRBD2 (7 bases). CDR3 length equals 13 residues. The germline V gene encodes CDR1 SGHVS and CDR2 FNYEAQ. V was trimmed by 8 bases and J by 9 bases, leaving 17 bases between them.

This sequence joins TRBV5-5 and TRBJ2-7; D unclear. Trimming shortened V by 0 bases and J by 3 bases, and 4 bases separated the two germline ends. Germline assignment: CDR1 SGHKS and CDR2 YYEKEE (reference sequence). The CDR3 is made up of 12 amino acids. The DNA of the CDR3 is TGTGCCAGCAGCTTGGAGGGCTACGAGCAGTACTTC. This sequence encodes CASSLEGYEQYF.

The chain joins TRBV6-6 to TRBJ2-5; TRBD1 agrees at 7 bases. V lost 5 bases, J lost 1 base, and 1 base stayed unmatched. The CDR3 consists of 13 residues. Per the germline V gene, CDR1 is MNHNY and CDR2 is SVGAGI (reference sequence). CDR3: CASSRQGQETQYF. As DNA, the CDR3 is TGTGCCAGCAGTCGACAGGGCCAAGAGACCCAGTACTTC.

The chain has TRBV9 and TRBJ2-1; 7 bases line up with TRBD1. The CDR3 totals 16 residues. CDR1 and CDR2 (germline): SGDLS, YYNGEE. The J segment lost 2 bases and the V segment lost 4 bases, leaving 9 bases of the junction unmatched. The CDR3 nucleotides are TGTGCCAGCAGCATACCTCGGGACAGCGCCTACAATGAGCAGTTCTTC. Protein: CASSIPRDSAYNEQFF.

This clone was found once. The chain's CDR3 is CASSLAGSSIRSSYEQYF. CDR3 bases: TGTGCCAGCAGCTTGGCCGGGTCATCCATCAGAAGCTCCTACGAGCAGTACTTC. The chain recombines TRBV13 with TRBJ2-7; D remains ambiguous. V shed 3 bases and J shed 0 bases, with 21 bases lying between them. The CDR3 spans 18 residues. Germline V CDR1 and CDR2: PRHDT, FYEKMQ (reference sequence).

In this sample, this clone turned up once. This chain connects TRBV6-1 to TRBJ2-7, with 7 bases identical to TRBD1. The CDR3 runs 14 residues. The V and J ends lost 6 bases and 5 bases, in that order; junction bases with no gene match: 10. Germline V gene data show CDR1 as MNHNS and CDR2 as SASEGT. The CDR3 is CASRSLTGKDEQYF. Written as DNA, the CDR3 is TGTGCCAGCAGATCCCTGACAGGGAAGGACGAGCAGTACTTC.

The rearrangement joins TRBV27 to TRBJ2-5; D unresolved. Trimming took 5 bases from V and 5 from J, leaving 15 bases between them. The length of the CDR3 is 14 residues. Germline CDR1 reads MNHEY; CDR2 reads SMNVEV (reference sequence). The CDR3 sequence is CASSSLRRHETQYF. The CDR3 bases are TGTGCCAGCAGTAGTTTAAGGAGACACGAGACCCAGTACTTC.

This clone was observed once. One junction end does not reproduce the germline sequence, and a read error may be involved. The genes are TRBV9 and TRBJ2-4; D is uncertain. Per the germline V gene, CDR1 is SGDLS and CDR2 is YYNGEE. The CDR3 is made up of 13 amino acids. The CDR3 here is CTSSAQLSAIQYF. The DNA of the CDR3 is TGTACCAGCAGCGCTCAATTAAGTGCCATTCAGTACTTC.

This chain links TRBV19 with TRBJ2-3; TRBD1 agrees at 9 bases. V lost 5 bases, J lost 4 bases, and 10 bases stayed unmatched. The CDR3 is 16 amino acids. Germline V CDR1 and CDR2: LNHDA, SQIVND (reference sequence). CDR3 sequence reads: CASSQDRGDLADTQYF. The CDR3 DNA follows: TGTGCCAGTAGTCAGGACAGGGGTGATTTGGCAGATACGCAGTATTTT.

The gene calls are TRBV29-1 and TRBJ2-3; the D gene is possibly TRBD2 (6 bases). V shed 5 bases and J shed 5 bases, with 8 bases lying between them. Per the germline V gene, CDR1 is SQVTM and CDR2 is ANQGSEA. CDR3 length: 11 amino acids. CDR3 amino acids: CSVLSGDTQYF. The CDR3 region has the DNA TGCAGCGTTCTTAGCGGAGATACGCAGTATTTT.

The chain recombines TRBV5-5 with TRBJ1-3, with D unresolved. This CDR3 comprises 14 residues. The germline CDR1 and CDR2 sequences are SGHKS and YYEKEE (reference sequence). V was trimmed by 0 bases and J by 5 bases, leaving 9 bases between them. Written as DNA, the CDR3 is TGTGCCAGCAGCTTGGGTCCCGGACGAAACACCATATATTTT. Amino acids: CASSLGPGRNTIYF. Complete variable domain (other parts from reference TRBV5-5 and TRBJ1-3): DAGVTQSPTHLIKTRGQQVTLRCSPISGHKSVSWYQQVLGQGPQFIFQYYEKEERGRGNFPDRFSARQFPNYSSELNVNALLLGDSALYLCASSLGPGRNTIYFGEGSWLTVV.

This clone was counted between two and nine times. The chain combines TRBV27 with TRBJ2-2, with D unclear. Germline-derived CDR1 and CDR2 are MNHEY and SMNVEV (reference sequence). The ends were cut back, 5 bases at V and 3 bases at J, with 4 bases in the middle. The CDR3 is made up of 12 amino acids. As DNA, the CDR3 is TGTGCCAGCAGTCGCTACACCGGGGAGCTGTTTTTT. Protein product: CASSRYTGELFF.

A single count supports this clone. The gene calls are TRBV19 and TRBJ1-5, with 7 bases fitting TRBD1. The length of the CDR3 is 15 residues. The V gene's germline CDR1 is LNHDA and CDR2 SQIVND (reference sequence). The trim removed 5 bases at V and 2 bases at J, leaving 6 bases unmatched. CDR3 sequence: CASSSYRGGNQPQHF. CDR3 nucleotides: TGTGCCAGTAGTTCCTACAGGGGTGGCAATCAGCCCCAGCATTTT. Filled out from reference TRBV19 and TRBJ1-5, the complete variable domain reads DGGITQSPKYLFRKEGQNVTLSCEQNLNHDAMYWYRQDPGQGLRLIYYSQIVNDFQKGDIAEGYSVSREKKESFPLTVTSAQKNPTAFYLCASSSYRGGNQPQHFGDGTRLSIL.

The V call is TRBV7-6, the J call TRBJ1-1; D may be TRBD1 (6 bases). Germline CDR1 is SGHVS and CDR2 is FNYEAQ. The ends were cut back, 0 bases at V and 11 bases at J, with 16 bases in the middle. This CDR3 has 14 amino acids. The CDR3 DNA follows: TGTGCCAGCAGCTTAGCAGTAGGGGGAGGAGAGGCTTTCTTT. Encoded protein: CASSLAVGGGEAFF.

The J gene is TRBJ2-7, the V gene TRBV7-8; the D is unclear. Germline V gives CDR1 SGHVS, CDR2 FQNEAQ. The CDR3 is 15 amino acids. Trimming stripped 5 bases from V and 4 bases from J, with 18 bases between. DNA for the CDR3: TGTGCCAGCAGCAACGAACCCCCATTAAGTTACGAGCAGTACTTC. This codes for CASSNEPPLSYEQYF.